This T cell receptor (beta chain) was documented in a study of CD8 T cells in ankylosing spondylitis. Overall study results and limits: Reactive arthritis synovial fluid and blood were previously reported to contain some motif variants. Ankylosing spondylitis blood seemed to carry a telltale TCR beta motif made of eight highly homologous variants. In peripheral blood, disease-linked CD8+ clones occurred at relatively low frequencies. Researchers reportedly found disease-linked clones significantly enriched in matched ankylosing spondylitis synovial fluid.

This clonotype was found a few times. As yet, its antigen is unknown. TCRdb itself ran the 5' RACE reads through MiXCR, one entry per CDR3 protein. The repertoire includes some 840,000 distinct CDR3 sequences, approximately 12% of them detected once, and approximately 0.46% sits in the top ten. The CDR3 is 15 residues long. Trimming took 1 base from V and 0 from J, leaving 9 bases between them. In germline, CDR1 is LGHNA, CDR2 YNFKEQ. V and J are TRBV4-2 and TRBJ1-2; D not resolved. The sequenced material came from blood, either unsorted or a sorted T cell fraction (not recorded which). The sequence came from a male donor with ankylosing spondylitis. CDR3 sequence: CASSQAGKPNYGYTF. The CDR3, as DNA: TGTGCCAGCAGCCAAGCCGGGAAACCTAACTATGGCTACACCTTC.